This T cell receptor (beta chain) was sequenced during a study of shared clonotypes between healthy human individuals. Produced via immunoSEQ multiplex PCR; TCRdb's table is partial and in-frame only. Of some 2,100,000 clones in the sample, 85% to 95% were seen once. Naive CD8 cells comprised CD45RO-negative, CCR7-positively selected cells, excluding terminally differentiated effector memory CD45RA+ cells. Per the germline V gene, CDR1 is LNHDA and CDR2 is SQIVND (reference sequence). The CDR3 loop spans 15 amino acids. The germline V and J ends were trimmed by 3 bases and 2 bases, with 11 bases remaining between them. General study findings and limits: How much donors shared clonotypes was expected to be affected by sequencing depth.

A remark on this clone: No antigen is known for it.

What was sequenced was naive CD8+ T cells from PBMCs. The rearrangement uses TRBV19 and TRBJ1-5; D is undetermined. The sequence was collected from a man aged 18 to 29 in good health. Some clones in this sample may be carry-over from other donors' samples. CDR3 residues: CASSMSALGNQPQHF. The CDR3 nucleotides are TGTGCCAGTAGTATGTCAGCCCTGGGCAATCAGCCCCAGCATTTT. The complete variable domain, with remaining parts taken from reference TRBV19 and TRBJ1-5, reads DGGITQSPKYLFRKEGQNVTLSCEQNLNHDAMYWYRQDPGQGLRLIYYSQIVNDFQKGDIAEGYSVSREKKESFPLTVTSAQKNPTAFYLCASSMSALGNQPQHFGDGTRLSIL.